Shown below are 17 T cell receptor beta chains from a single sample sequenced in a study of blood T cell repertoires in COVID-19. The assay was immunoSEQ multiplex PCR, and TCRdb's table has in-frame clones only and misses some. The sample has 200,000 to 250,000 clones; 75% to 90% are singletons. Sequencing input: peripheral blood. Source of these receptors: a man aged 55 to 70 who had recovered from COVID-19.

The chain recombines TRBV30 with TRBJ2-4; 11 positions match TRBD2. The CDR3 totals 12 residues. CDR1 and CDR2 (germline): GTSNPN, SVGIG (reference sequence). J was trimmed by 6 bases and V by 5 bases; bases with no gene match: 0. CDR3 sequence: CAWGLAGNIQYF. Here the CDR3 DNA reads TGTGCCTGGGGACTAGCGGGAAACATTCAGTACTTC.

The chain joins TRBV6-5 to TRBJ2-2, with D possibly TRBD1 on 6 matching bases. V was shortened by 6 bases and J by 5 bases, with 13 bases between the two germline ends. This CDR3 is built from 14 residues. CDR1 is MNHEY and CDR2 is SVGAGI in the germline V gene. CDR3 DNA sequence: TGTGCCAGCAGGGGACACGTGAAAACCGGGGAGCTGTTTTTT. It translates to CASRGHVKTGELFF.

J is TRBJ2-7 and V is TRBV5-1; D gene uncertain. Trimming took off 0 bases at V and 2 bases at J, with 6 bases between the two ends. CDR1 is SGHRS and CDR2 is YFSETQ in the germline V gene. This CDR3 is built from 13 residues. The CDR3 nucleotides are TGCGCCAGCAGCTTGGACACTACCTACGAGCAGTACTTC. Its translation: CASSLDTTYEQYF.

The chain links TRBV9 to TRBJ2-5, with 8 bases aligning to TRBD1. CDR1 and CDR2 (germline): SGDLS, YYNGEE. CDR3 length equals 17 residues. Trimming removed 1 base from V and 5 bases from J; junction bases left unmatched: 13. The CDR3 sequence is CASSVTDGAGGKETQYF. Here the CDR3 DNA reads TGTGCCAGCAGCGTAACGGACGGGGCAGGGGGCAAGGAGACCCAGTACTTC.

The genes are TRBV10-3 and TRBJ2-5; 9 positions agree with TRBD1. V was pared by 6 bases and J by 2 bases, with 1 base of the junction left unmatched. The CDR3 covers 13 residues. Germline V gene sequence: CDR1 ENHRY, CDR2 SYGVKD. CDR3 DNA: TGTGCCATCAGGGGGACAGGGCAAGAGACCCAGTACTTC. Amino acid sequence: CAIRGTGQETQYF.

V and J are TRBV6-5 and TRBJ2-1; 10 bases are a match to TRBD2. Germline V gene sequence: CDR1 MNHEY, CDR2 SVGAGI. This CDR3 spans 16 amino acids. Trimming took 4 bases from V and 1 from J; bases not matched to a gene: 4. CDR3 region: CASSLLAGGSYNEQFF. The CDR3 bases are TGTGCCAGCAGTTTATTAGCGGGAGGATCCTACAATGAGCAGTTCTTC.

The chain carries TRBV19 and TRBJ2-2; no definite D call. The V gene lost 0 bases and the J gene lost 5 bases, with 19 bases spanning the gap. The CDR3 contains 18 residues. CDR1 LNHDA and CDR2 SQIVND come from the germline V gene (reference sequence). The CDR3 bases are TGTGCCAGTAGTATAGATTTATTTCGGATCGGAGAAACCGGGGAGCTGTTTTTT. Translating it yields CASSIDLFRIGETGELFF.

The CDR3 DNA reads TGTGCCAGTAGGCAGGGGTCCGCCTACGAGCAGTACTTC. Protein product: CASRQGSAYEQYF. The V and J genes are TRBV19 and TRBJ2-7, with D tentatively TRBD1 (6 bases). V lost 6 bases and J 2 bases, leaving 11 bases between the germline ends. This CDR3 is built from 13 residues. Germline CDR1 is LNHDA and CDR2 is SQIVND (reference sequence). The whole variable domain, remainder taken from reference TRBV19 and TRBJ2-7, is DGGITQSPKYLFRKEGQNVTLSCEQNLNHDAMYWYRQDPGQGLRLIYYSQIVNDFQKGDIAEGYSVSREKKESFPLTVTSAQKNPTAFYLCASRQGSAYEQYFGPGTRLTVT.

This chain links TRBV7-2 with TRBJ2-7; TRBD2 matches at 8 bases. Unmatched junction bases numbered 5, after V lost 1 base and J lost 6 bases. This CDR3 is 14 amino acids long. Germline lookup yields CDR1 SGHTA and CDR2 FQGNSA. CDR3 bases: TGTGCCAGCAGCTTAGTTTTCGCGGGGGGCGAGCAGTACTTC. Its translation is CASSLVFAGGEQYF.

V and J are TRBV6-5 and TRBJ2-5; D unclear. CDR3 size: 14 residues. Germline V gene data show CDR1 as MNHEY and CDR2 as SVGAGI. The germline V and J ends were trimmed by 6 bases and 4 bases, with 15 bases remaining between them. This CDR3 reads CASSSLGRIETQYF. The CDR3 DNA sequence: TGTGCCAGCAGCAGTCTCGGCAGGATAGAGACCCAGTACTTC.

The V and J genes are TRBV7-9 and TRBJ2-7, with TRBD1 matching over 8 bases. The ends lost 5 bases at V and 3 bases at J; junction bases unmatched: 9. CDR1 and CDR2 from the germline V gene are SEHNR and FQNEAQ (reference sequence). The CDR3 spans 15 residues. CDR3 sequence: CASSIHRDRFYEQYF. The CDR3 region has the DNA TGTGCCAGCAGCATACACCGGGACAGGTTCTACGAGCAGTACTTC. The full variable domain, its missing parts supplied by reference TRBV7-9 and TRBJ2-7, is DTGVSQNPRHKITKRGQNVTFRCDPISEHNRLYWYRQTLGQGPEFLTYFQNEAQLEKSRLLSDRFSAERPKGSFSTLEIQRTEQGDSAMYLCASSIHRDRFYEQYFGPGTRLTVT.

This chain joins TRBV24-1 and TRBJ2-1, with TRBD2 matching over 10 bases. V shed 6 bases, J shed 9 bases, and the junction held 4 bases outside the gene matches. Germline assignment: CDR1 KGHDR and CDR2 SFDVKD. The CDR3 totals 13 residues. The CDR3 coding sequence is TGTGCCACCAGTTTAGCGGGAGGACTTGAGCAGTTCTTC. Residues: CATSLAGGLEQFF.

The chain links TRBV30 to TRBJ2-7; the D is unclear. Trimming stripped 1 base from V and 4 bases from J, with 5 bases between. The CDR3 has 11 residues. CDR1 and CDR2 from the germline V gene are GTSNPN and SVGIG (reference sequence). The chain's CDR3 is CAWSGEYEQYF. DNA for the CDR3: TGTGCCTGGAGTGGAGAGTACGAGCAGTACTTC.

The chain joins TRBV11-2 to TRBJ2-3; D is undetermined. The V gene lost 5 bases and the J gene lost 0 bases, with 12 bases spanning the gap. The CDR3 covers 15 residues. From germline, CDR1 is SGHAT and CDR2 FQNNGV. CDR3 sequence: CASSPGSRSTDTQYF. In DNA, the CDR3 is TGTGCCAGCAGCCCCGGGTCGCGGAGCACAGATACGCAGTATTTT.

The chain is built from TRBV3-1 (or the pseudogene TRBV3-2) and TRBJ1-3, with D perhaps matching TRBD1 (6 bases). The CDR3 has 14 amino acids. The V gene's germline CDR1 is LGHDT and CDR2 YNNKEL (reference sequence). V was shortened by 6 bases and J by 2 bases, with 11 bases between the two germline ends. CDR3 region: CASSLRTAGNTIYF. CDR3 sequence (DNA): TGTGCCAGCAGTCTCAGGACAGCTGGAAACACCATATATTTT.

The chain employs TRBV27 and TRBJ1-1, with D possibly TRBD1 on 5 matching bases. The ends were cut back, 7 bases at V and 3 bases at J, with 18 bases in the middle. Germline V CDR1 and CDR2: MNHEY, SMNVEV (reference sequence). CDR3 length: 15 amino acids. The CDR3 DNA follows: TGTGCCAGCATCGATATTTCCAGGGTTCACACTGAAGCTTTCTTT. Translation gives CASIDISRVHTEAFF.

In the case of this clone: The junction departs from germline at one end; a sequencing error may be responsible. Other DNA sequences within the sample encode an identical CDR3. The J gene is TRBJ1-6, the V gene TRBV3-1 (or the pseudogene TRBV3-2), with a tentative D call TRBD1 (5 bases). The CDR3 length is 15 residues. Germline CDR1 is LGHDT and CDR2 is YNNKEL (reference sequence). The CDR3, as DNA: TGTGCCAGCAGTCAAGATCCGGGGACTACGTCACCCCTCCACTTT. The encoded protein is CASSQDPGTTSPLHF.